This passage covers 3 T cell receptor beta chains from one sample sequenced in a study of T cell changes during pregnancy in multiple sclerosis. TCRdb's copy holds only in-frame clones and misses some; the assay was immunoSEQ multiplex PCR. The data contain 70,000 to 95,000 clones, 94% of them singletons. Specimen: peripheral blood, collected after pregnancy. These receptor sequences come from a female donor in good health, enrolled as a control in a pregnancy study.

This sequence joins TRBV5-7 and TRBJ2-7; D is perhaps TRBD2 (7 bases). TRBV5-7 is identified as an open reading frame with a role that is uncertain. This CDR3 is built from 14 residues. V gave up 4 bases and J gave up 5 bases, with 16 bases separating them. CDR3 region: CASSRTTGRDEQYF. The DNA for the CDR3 is TGTGCCAGCAGCCGGACTACAGGGAGGGACGAGCAGTACTTC.

The V call is TRBV7-9, the J call TRBJ2-7; TRBD2 matches at 9 bases. V lost 5 bases and J lost 4; bases outside the gene matches: 9. CDR1 and CDR2 (germline): SEHNR, FQNEAQ (reference sequence). The CDR3 sequence is 15 residues long. DNA of the CDR3: TGTGCCAGCAGCCACGAGACTAGCGGAGGTTACGAGCAGTACTTC. Translated, it gives CASSHETSGGYEQYF.

The chain has TRBV6-4 and TRBJ2-6; 7 bases line up with TRBD1. The junction had 23 bases not matched to a gene; V was cut back by 6 bases and J by 0 bases. The germline V gene has CDR1 MRHNA and CDR2 SNTAGT. The CDR3 covers 22 residues. The DNA of the CDR3 is TGTGCCAGCAGCGACCCGGTCAACAGGGGTTACTACTCTCTCTCTGGGGCCAACGTCCTGACTTTC. Its translation is CASSDPVNRGYYSLSGANVLTF.